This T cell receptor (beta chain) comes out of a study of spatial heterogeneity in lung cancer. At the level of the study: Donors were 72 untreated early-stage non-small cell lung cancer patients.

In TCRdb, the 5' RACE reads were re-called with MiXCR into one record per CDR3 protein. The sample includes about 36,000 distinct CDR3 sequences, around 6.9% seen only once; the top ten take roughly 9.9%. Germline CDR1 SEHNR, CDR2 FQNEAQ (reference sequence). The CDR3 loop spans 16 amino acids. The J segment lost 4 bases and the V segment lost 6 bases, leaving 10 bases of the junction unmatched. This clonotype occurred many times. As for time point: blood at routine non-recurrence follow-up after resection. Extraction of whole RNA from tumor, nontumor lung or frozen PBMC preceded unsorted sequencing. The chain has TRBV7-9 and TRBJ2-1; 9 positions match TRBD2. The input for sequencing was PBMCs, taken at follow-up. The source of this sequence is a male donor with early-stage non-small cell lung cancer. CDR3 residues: CASSPLERGVYNEQFF. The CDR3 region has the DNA TGTGCCAGCAGTCCCTTGGAGCGGGGGGTATACAATGAGCAGTTCTTC.